These 21 T cell receptor beta chains originate from one sample sequenced in a study of cytomegalovirus exposure and HLA in healthy donors. 13 Jbeta primers and 60 Vbeta primers were used for the PCR. Sequencing was performed with immunoSEQ multiplex PCR; in TCRdb, only in-frame clones are kept and a portion is missing. The repertoire holds 110,000 to 150,000 clones, with 80% as singletons. Sequenced material: PBMCs. All receptors derive from a man aged 35-49 years in good health and CMV-seropositive.

This chain connects TRBV7-8 to TRBJ2-5; D perhaps matches TRBD1 (6 bases). Germline V lookup: CDR1 SGHVS, CDR2 FQNEAQ. CDR3 length equals 15 residues. Trimming removed 6 bases at V and 4 bases at J, with 18 bases between. CDR3: CASRARQGMSETQYF. The CDR3 bases are TGTGCCAGCAGGGCTAGGCAGGGGATGTCAGAGACCCAGTACTTC. The complete variable domain, with remaining parts taken from reference TRBV7-8 and TRBJ2-5, reads GAGVSQSPRYKVAKRGQDVALRCDPISGHVSLFWYQQALGQGPEFLTYFQNEAQLDKSGLPSDRFFAERPEGSVSTLKIQRTQQEDSAVYLCASRARQGMSETQYFGPGTRLLVL.

The J gene is TRBJ2-2, the V gene TRBV7-9; TRBD1 matches at 8 bases. This CDR3 is 15 amino acids long. Germline V lookup: CDR1 SEHNR, CDR2 FQNEAQ (reference sequence). The CDR3: CASRGRQGAAGELFF. The CDR3 DNA reads TGTGCGTCTAGGGGGAGGCAGGGGGCCGCCGGGGAGCTGTTTTTT.

This clone was found a few times. The chain combines TRBV6-5 with TRBJ1-1; D unclear. The CDR3 contains 12 residues. Trimming pared 5 bases from V and 8 bases from J, leaving 12 bases between. Germline-derived CDR1 and CDR2 are MNHEY and SVGAGI. In DNA, the CDR3 is TGTGCCAGCAGTACGGTACGAGGGGAAGCTTTCTTT. This sequence encodes CASSTVRGEAFF.

The chain carries TRBV2 and TRBJ2-5; 7 positions match TRBD1. Trimming removed 6 bases from V and 0 bases from J; junction bases left unmatched: 13. Germline-derived CDR1 and CDR2 are SNHLY and FYNNEI. This CDR3 is 17 amino acids long. This CDR3 reads CASSSIRRGNYQETQYF. The CDR3, as DNA: TGTGCCAGCAGCTCGATTCGCAGGGGGAACTACCAAGAGACCCAGTACTTC.

This clone was counted only a few times. The genes are TRBV27 and TRBJ2-2; 9 bases match TRBD1. This CDR3 contains 17 residues. V lost 1 base, J lost 6 bases, and 9 bases stayed unmatched. CDR1 MNHEY and CDR2 SMNVEV come from the germline V gene (reference sequence). The CDR3: CASSLLGTGSRAGELFF. The CDR3 bases are TGTGCCAGCAGTTTATTAGGGACAGGGTCTCGAGCCGGGGAGCTGTTTTTT.

This chain links TRBV7-2 with TRBJ2-5; D not resolved. The CDR3 loop spans 14 amino acids. The germline CDR1 and CDR2 sequences are SGHTA and FQGNSA. Trimming pared 2 bases from V and 1 base from J, leaving 8 bases between. The CDR3 loop reads CASSLWAGQETQYF. The CDR3 region has the DNA TGTGCCAGCAGCTTATGGGCAGGCCAAGAGACCCAGTACTTC.

V gene TRBV5-1 combines with J gene TRBJ2-1; 8 nucleotides match TRBD1. V dropped 5 bases and J dropped 6; count of bases not matched to a gene: 10. This CDR3 has 15 amino acids. Germline V gene lookup returns CDR1 SGHRS and CDR2 YFSETQ. The CDR3 bases are TGCGCCAGCAGTGTTCCAGGGGGCTTGGTCAATGAGCAGTTCTTC. It codes for CASSVPGGLVNEQFF.

V and J are TRBV4-3 and TRBJ2-7; TRBD1 matches 10 bases. V trimming: 0 bases; J trimming: 5 bases; junction bases outside the gene matches: 7. Germline-derived CDR1 and CDR2 are LGHNA and YSLEER. CDR3 size: 16 residues. The CDR3 region has the DNA TGCGCCAGCAGCCAAGAGCACTGGACAGGGGGACACGAGCAGTACTTC. Translating it yields CASSQEHWTGGHEQYF.

The rearrangement links TRBV9 to TRBJ1-1; 8 nucleotides agree with TRBD1. This CDR3 comprises 14 residues. Unmatched junction bases numbered 4, after V lost 3 bases and J lost 3 bases. The germline V gene has CDR1 SGDLS and CDR2 YYNGEE. The CDR3 sequence is CASSGQGSHTEAFF. The CDR3 DNA reads TGTGCCAGCAGCGGACAGGGGTCTCACACTGAAGCTTTCTTT.

V is TRBV6-5 and J is TRBJ2-2; possible D gene TRBD1, 5 bases. This CDR3 has 14 residues. The V and J ends lost 0 bases and 6 bases respectively, with 8 bases between them. Germline V lookup: CDR1 MNHEY, CDR2 SVGAGI. CDR3 DNA: TGTGCCAGCAGTTACTCGAACAGGCCCGGGGAGCTGTTTTTT. This codes for CASSYSNRPGELFF.

This clone was detected only once. This rearrangement joins TRBV18 to TRBJ2-1, with a tentative D call TRBD2 (5 bases). Germline V gives CDR1 KGHSH, CDR2 LQKENI. The length of the CDR3 is 12 residues. Trimming cost V 3 bases and J 15 bases, with 15 bases left between them. The CDR3 is CASSPGEYPLFF. Here the CDR3 DNA reads TGTGCCAGCTCACCGGGAGAGTACCCTCTGTTCTTC.

The chain recombines TRBV10-1 with TRBJ2-2; the D gene is possibly TRBD1 (5 bases). CDR1 and CDR2 from the germline V gene are WNHNN and SYGVQD (reference sequence). The germline V and J ends were trimmed by 5 bases and 0 bases, with 7 bases remaining between them. This CDR3 is built from 14 residues. The DNA for the CDR3 is TGCGCCAGCAGTCAGGGTGCGAACACCGGGGAGCTGTTTTTT. Translated: CASSQGANTGELFF.

V and J are TRBV5-6 and TRBJ1-3, with D unresolved. Trimming left V 1 base short and J 0 bases short, with 5 bases between. In germline, CDR1 is SGHDT, CDR2 YYEEEE. There are 14 residues in the CDR3. The CDR3 sequence is CASSLMSSGNTIYF. The CDR3 region has the DNA TGTGCCAGCAGCTTGATGAGCTCTGGAAACACCATATATTTT. Based on the CDR3 plus reference TRBV5-6 and TRBJ1-3, the full variable domain is DAGVTQSPTHLIKTRGQQVTLRCSPKSGHDTVSWYQQALGQGPQFIFQYYEEEERQRGNFPDRFSGHQFPNYSSELNVNALLLGDSALYLCASSLMSSGNTIYFGEGSWLTVV.

The gene calls are TRBV4-2 and TRBJ2-2; weak D call: TRBD2 (5 bases). With 0 bases removed from V and 7 bases from J, the gap between germline ends came to 6 bases. This CDR3 contains 13 residues. Germline V gene data show CDR1 as LGHNA and CDR2 as YNFKEQ. CDR3 loop: CASSQDGGGELFF. In nucleotides, the CDR3 is TGTGCCAGCAGCCAAGATGGAGGCGGGGAGCTGTTTTTT.

The CDR3 nucleotides read TGTGCCAGTATGAAGGGGGCAGGCCTCGTTTTGGGTATGAACACTGAAGCTTTCTTT. This sequence encodes CASMKGAGLVLGMNTEAFF. This sequence joins TRBV19 and TRBJ1-1; 7 bases map to TRBD1. V gave up 7 bases and J gave up 0 bases; unmatched junction bases: 20. CDR1 LNHDA and CDR2 SQIVND come from the germline V gene (reference sequence). CDR3 size: 19 residues.

This clone was observed once. The gene calls are TRBV5-1 and TRBJ2-2; TRBD2 matches 9 bases. This CDR3 comprises 18 residues. The V gene end was trimmed by 4 bases and the J gene end by 4 bases; junction bases not matched to a gene: 14. Germline V gives CDR1 SGHRS, CDR2 YFSETQ. CDR3 sequence: CASSHPKAGGPGTGELFF. CDR3 bases: TGCGCCAGCAGCCATCCAAAGGCGGGAGGGCCTGGCACCGGGGAGCTGTTTTTT.

Turning to this clone: Other DNA sequences in this sample translate to the same CDR3. This rearrangement joins TRBV6-5 to TRBJ1-2; 7 nucleotides match TRBD1. Germline assignment: CDR1 MNHEY and CDR2 SVGAGI. The CDR3 loop spans 13 amino acids. V lost 5 bases to trimming and J lost 3 bases; unmatched junction nucleotides: 3. The CDR3 region has the DNA TGTGCCAGCAGTAGAACAGGGGACTATGGCTACACCTTC. Translating it yields CASSRTGDYGYTF.

The chain employs TRBV27 and TRBJ1-2, with a possible D match to TRBD1 (6 bases). Germline V gene data show CDR1 as MNHEY and CDR2 as SMNVEV (reference sequence). V lost 1 base, J lost 1 base, and 13 bases lay in between. The CDR3 contains 16 residues. CDR3 DNA sequence: TGTGCCAGCAGTTTATTGGCAGGGGTACTTAACTATGGCTACACCTTC. Translated, it gives CASSLLAGVLNYGYTF.

The J gene is TRBJ1-2, the V gene TRBV9, with 7 bases matching TRBD1. CDR1 is SGDLS and CDR2 is YYNGEE in the germline V gene. The CDR3 is made up of 15 amino acids. Trimming cost V 4 bases and J 5 bases; bases outside gene matches: 11. The CDR3 spells CASSTQTGTDYGYTF. The CDR3 region has the DNA TGTGCCAGCAGCACCCAAACCGGGACAGATTATGGCTACACCTTC.

The J gene is TRBJ2-3, the V gene TRBV29-1; 9 bases fit TRBD1. CDR3 length: 12 residues. V shed 4 bases and J 6 bases; nucleotides not matched to a gene: 2. Germline values: CDR1 SQVTM, CDR2 ANQGSEA. The CDR3 spells CSVAQGADTQYF. CDR3 in DNA: TGCAGCGTTGCACAGGGGGCCGATACGCAGTATTTT.

The V call is TRBV7-9, the J call TRBJ1-1; 7 positions agree with TRBD1. The CDR3 covers 14 residues. V lost 5 bases to trimming and J lost 2 bases; unmatched junction nucleotides: 5. Per germline, CDR1 SEHNR and CDR2 FQNEAQ (reference sequence). The CDR3, as DNA: TGTGCCAGCAGCCTACAGGGGATTAACACTGAAGCTTTCTTT. Translating gives CASSLQGINTEAFF.